The rows below give T cell receptor beta chains drawn from one sample of a study of blood T cell repertoires in COVID-19. The assay was immunoSEQ multiplex PCR, and TCRdb's table has in-frame clones only and misses some. The sample contains about 170,000 clones, more than 80% of which appear only once. Sequenced: PBMCs or T cells enriched from blood (not recorded which). The source of these receptors is a man over 45 who had recovered from COVID-19. The CDR3 runs from the conserved cysteine through the conserved F or W. D genes are given only for firm matches. Part of the rows lack a size; the others show once, few, many or a class for expanded clones.

v_gene: TRBV28
j_gene: TRBJ1-4
abundance: .
d_gene: .
CDR3nt: TGTGCCAGCAGAAGACAGGTGGTGGAAAAACTGTTTTTT
CDR3aa: CASRRQVVEKLFF

v_gene: TRBV12-3/TRBV12-4
j_gene: TRBJ2-7
abundance: .
d_gene: .
CDR3nt: TGTGCCAGCAGGCGCGAGCTCCACGAGCAGTACTTC
CDR3aa: CASRRELHEQYF

v_gene: TRBV6-1
j_gene: TRBJ1-2
abundance: few
d_gene: .
CDR3nt: TGTGCCAGCAGTGAAGGGTGGGGGAGGTATGGCTACACCTTC
CDR3aa: CASSEGWGRYGYTF

v_gene: TRBV2
j_gene: TRBJ1-3
abundance: .
d_gene: .
CDR3nt: TGTGCCAGCAGTGAAGCGCATGGGGGGAGCTCTGGAAACACCATATATTTT
CDR3aa: CASSEAHGGSSGNTIYF

v_gene: TRBV21-1
j_gene: TRBJ1-2
abundance: few
d_gene: .
CDR3nt: TGTGCCAGCACTCTAGTCGTCCTGAGACAGTTCTATGGCTACACCTTC
CDR3aa: CASTLVVLRQFYGYTF

v_gene: TRBV29-1
j_gene: TRBJ1-1
abundance: .
d_gene: .
CDR3nt: TGCAGCGTCGGGGGGGCAGAAAGTAAGGCTGAAGCTTTCTTT
CDR3aa: CSVGGAESKAEAFF

v_gene: TRBV29-1
j_gene: TRBJ1-3
abundance: .
d_gene: TRBD1
CDR3nt: TGCAGCGTTTCCGGGACAGGTGGGAACACCATATATTTT
CDR3aa: CSVSGTGGNTIYF

v_gene: TRBV6-5
j_gene: TRBJ1-3
abundance: .
d_gene: .
CDR3nt: TGTGCCAGCCCCCGTGGAAACACCATATATTTT
CDR3aa: CASPRGNTIYF

v_gene: TRBV10-1
j_gene: TRBJ1-2
abundance: .
d_gene: TRBD1
CDR3nt: TGCGCCAGCAGCGAAGGGGACAGAACCTTC
CDR3aa: CASSEGDRTF

v_gene: TRBV10-3
j_gene: TRBJ1-1
abundance: .
d_gene: .
CDR3nt: TGTGCCATCACAACTGACAGGACGAACACTGAAGCTTTCTTT
CDR3aa: CAITTDRTNTEAFF

v_gene: TRBV19
j_gene: TRBJ1-2
abundance: .
d_gene: .
CDR3nt: TGTGCCAGTAGGGATGACATCTGGGGCTACACCTTC
CDR3aa: CASRDDIWGYTF

v_gene: TRBV5-4
j_gene: TRBJ2-1
abundance: .
d_gene: .
CDR3nt: TGTGCCAGCAGCTTGACGGCGGCCTACAATGAGCAGTTCTTC
CDR3aa: CASSLTAAYNEQFF

v_gene: TRBV5-1
j_gene: TRBJ2-7
abundance: few
d_gene: .
CDR3nt: TGCGCCAGCAGCTTGGGCGACAGGAGCTCCTACGAGCAGTACTTC
CDR3aa: CASSLGDRSSYEQYF

v_gene: TRBV7-2
j_gene: TRBJ2-2
abundance: .
d_gene: .
CDR3nt: TGTGCCAGCAGCTCTCCGGGGTTGGGCACCGGGGAGCTGTTTTTT
CDR3aa: CASSSPGLGTGELFF

v_gene: TRBV7-2
j_gene: TRBJ2-7
abundance: .
d_gene: TRBD2
CDR3nt: TGTGCCAGCAGCAATCGTACTAGCGGGGCTCGTTCCTACGAGCAGTACTTC
CDR3aa: CASSNRTSGARSYEQYF

v_gene: TRBV3-1/TRBV3-2
j_gene: TRBJ2-7
abundance: .
d_gene: TRBD2
CDR3nt: TGTGCCAGCAGCCAAGACCTAGCGGGGAGGGAGCAGTACTTC
CDR3aa: CASSQDLAGREQYF

v_gene: TRBV11-2
j_gene: TRBJ2-7
abundance: .
d_gene: TRBD1
CDR3nt: TGTGCCAGCAGCTTCCTACAGGGGACAACCTACGAGCAGTACTTC
CDR3aa: CASSFLQGTTYEQYF

v_gene: TRBV28
j_gene: TRBJ2-1
abundance: .
d_gene: .
CDR3nt: TGTGCCAGCAGTCTCGGGACAATGAAGCAGTTCTTC
CDR3aa: CASSLGTMKQFF

v_gene: TRBV5-1
j_gene: TRBJ1-5
abundance: once
d_gene: .
CDR3nt: TGCGCCAGCAGCCCAACCCCGCGGGGGGCGGAGATCGGCAATCAGCCCCAGCATTTT
CDR3aa: CASSPTPRGAEIGNQPQHF

v_gene: TRBV12-3/TRBV12-4
j_gene: TRBJ1-5
abundance: .
d_gene: TRBD1
CDR3nt: TGTGCCAGCAGTCAGGGGGTCAATCAGCCCCAGCATTTT
CDR3aa: CASSQGVNQPQHF

v_gene: TRBV7-6
j_gene: TRBJ2-3
abundance: .
d_gene: TRBD2
CDR3nt: TGTGCCAGCAGCCCTCGACTAGCGGGGGGCCGGGAGGGTACGCAGTATTTT
CDR3aa: CASSPRLAGGREGTQYF

v_gene: TRBV19
j_gene: TRBJ2-7
abundance: .
d_gene: .
CDR3nt: TGTGCCAGTAGTATAGTTCCCACCTACGAGCAGTACTTC
CDR3aa: CASSIVPTYEQYF

v_gene: TRBV11-3
j_gene: TRBJ2-3
abundance: .
d_gene: .
CDR3nt: TGTGCCAGCAGCTCGGAGGGGCGTAGCACAGATACGCAGTATTTT
CDR3aa: CASSSEGRSTDTQYF

v_gene: TRBV9
j_gene: TRBJ2-3
abundance: .
d_gene: .
CDR3nt: TGTGCCAGCAGCGGGGCGAGCCGGGGATACACAGATACGCAGTATTTT
CDR3aa: CASSGASRGYTDTQYF

v_gene: TRBV25-1
j_gene: TRBJ1-1
abundance: .
d_gene: TRBD1
CDR3nt: TGTGCCAGCAGAGGACAGGGGGCGAACACTGAAGCTTTCTTT
CDR3aa: CASRGQGANTEAFF

v_gene: TRBV9
j_gene: TRBJ1-1
abundance: .
d_gene: .
CDR3nt: TGTGCCAGCAGCGTAGGTCTAACGACTGAAGCTTTCTTT
CDR3aa: CASSVGLTTEAFF

v_gene: TRBV7-9
j_gene: TRBJ2-5
abundance: .
d_gene: .
CDR3nt: TGTGCCAGCAGTCCAATAGCCCAAGAGACCCAGTACTTC
CDR3aa: CASSPIAQETQYF

v_gene: TRBV6-2/TRBV6-3
j_gene: TRBJ2-7
abundance: .
d_gene: .
CDR3nt: TGTGCCAGCAGTTACCCCCACTACGAGCAGTACTTC
CDR3aa: CASSYPHYEQYF

v_gene: TRBV2
j_gene: TRBJ2-3
abundance: once
d_gene: .
CDR3nt: TGTGCCAGCAGTGAGGGCAGCAAGGATACGCAGTATTTT
CDR3aa: CASSEGSKDTQYF

v_gene: TRBV5-1
j_gene: TRBJ1-2
abundance: .
d_gene: .
CDR3nt: TGCGCCAGCAGCCCCATGGGCCCCGCTACTAACTATGGCTACACCTTC
CDR3aa: CASSPMGPATNYGYTF

v_gene: TRBV10-3
j_gene: TRBJ2-7
abundance: .
d_gene: TRBD2
CDR3nt: TGTGCCGTTAGACTAGCGGGGAGCTCCTACGAGCAGTACTTC
CDR3aa: CAVRLAGSSYEQYF

v_gene: TRBV19
j_gene: TRBJ1-6
abundance: .
d_gene: TRBD1
CDR3nt: TGTGCCAGTAGGTCACAGGGGATAGGTAGTTCACCCCTCCACTTT
CDR3aa: CASRSQGIGSSPLHF

v_gene: TRBV6-5
j_gene: TRBJ1-4
abundance: .
d_gene: .
CDR3nt: TGTGCCAGCAGTTACTCGAAACTATCTTATGGGGAAAAACTGTTTTTT
CDR3aa: CASSYSKLSYGEKLFF

v_gene: TRBV7-3
j_gene: TRBJ2-1
abundance: .
d_gene: TRBD2
CDR3nt: TGTGCCAGCAGCTTGAGACTAGCGGGGGGGCCCTACAATGAGCAGTTCTTC
CDR3aa: CASSLRLAGGPYNEQFF

v_gene: TRBV6-5
j_gene: TRBJ1-2
abundance: .
d_gene: .
CDR3nt: TGTGCCAGCAGCCCCGCCCTCAGGGGCTATGGCTACACCTTC
CDR3aa: CASSPALRGYGYTF

v_gene: TRBV2
j_gene: TRBJ2-1
abundance: .
d_gene: TRBD2
CDR3nt: TGTGCCAGCAGTGATCGGGTAGCGGGGGGCAATGAGCAGTTCTTC
CDR3aa: CASSDRVAGGNEQFF

v_gene: TRBV29-1
j_gene: TRBJ1-2
abundance: .
d_gene: .
CDR3nt: TGCAGCGTGAGGGATACAGCGGACTATGGCTACACCTTC
CDR3aa: CSVRDTADYGYTF

v_gene: TRBV4-1
j_gene: TRBJ1-1
abundance: .
d_gene: .
CDR3nt: TGCGCCAGCAGCCAAGTTGGAGGGCCCCAGAACACTGAAGCTTTCTTT
CDR3aa: CASSQVGGPQNTEAFF

v_gene: TRBV5-1
j_gene: TRBJ1-6
abundance: .
d_gene: .
CDR3nt: TGCGCCAGCAGCTTGGTTTCCCGGAGCTCCTATAATTCACCCCTCCACTTT
CDR3aa: CASSLVSRSSYNSPLHF

v_gene: TRBV6-5
j_gene: TRBJ1-1
abundance: few
d_gene: TRBD1
CDR3nt: TGTGCCAGCAGACCCGACAGGGTCACTGAAGCTTTCTTT
CDR3aa: CASRPDRVTEAFF

v_gene: TRBV5-1
j_gene: TRBJ2-5
abundance: .
d_gene: TRBD1
CDR3nt: TGCGCCAGCAGCCAGACAGGGGGAAAAGAGACCCAGTACTTC
CDR3aa: CASSQTGGKETQYF

v_gene: TRBV12-3/TRBV12-4
j_gene: TRBJ1-2
abundance: .
d_gene: .
CDR3nt: .
CDR3aa: CASSSSSGGRYTF